Below are 30 T cell receptor beta chains sequenced from a single sample in a study of beta chain features in type 1 diabetes. The authors reverse transcribed all of the isolated RNA, so sequencing captured expressed TCRB transcripts. The assay was immunoSEQ multiplex PCR, and TCRdb's table has in-frame clones only and misses some. The data show 140,000 to 150,000 clones, about 44% seen once. Source material: Tregs from blood. All receptors derive from a man younger than 35 in good health.

This chain uses TRBV18 with TRBJ1-1; TRBD1 matches at 8 bases. The CDR3 spans 17 residues. The germline gives CDR1 KGHSH, CDR2 LQKENI. V dropped 2 bases and J dropped 0; count of bases not matched to a gene: 8. CDR3 loop: CASSPGQGIGMNTEAFF. The DNA of the CDR3 is TGTGCCAGCTCACCAGGACAGGGAATAGGGATGAACACTGAAGCTTTCTTT.

The chain uses TRBV7-9 and TRBJ2-2; TRBD1 matches 9 bases. V lost 5 bases, J lost 4 bases, and 5 bases stayed unmatched. This CDR3 comprises 15 residues. Germline CDR1 is SEHNR and CDR2 is FQNEAQ (reference sequence). The CDR3 region has the DNA TGTGCCAGCAGCAGGGGACAGGGAATCACCGGGGAGCTGTTTTTT. Protein product: CASSRGQGITGELFF. Full variable domain (rest looked up from reference TRBV7-9 and TRBJ2-2): DTGVSQNPRHKITKRGQNVTFRCDPISEHNRLYWYRQTLGQGPEFLTYFQNEAQLEKSRLLSDRFSAERPKGSFSTLEIQRTEQGDSAMYLCASSRGQGITGELFFGEGSRLTVL.

Note on this clone: This same CDR3 is encoded by further DNA sequences in the sample. The V and J genes are TRBV7-2 and TRBJ2-6, with D perhaps TRBD2 (5 bases). Trimming took 1 base from V and 4 from J, leaving 8 bases between them. CDR1 SGHTA and CDR2 FQGNSA come from the germline V gene. This CDR3 region has 15 residues. The CDR3 spells CASSLVAGGANVLTF. CDR3 sequence (DNA): TGTGCCAGCAGCTTAGTGGCGGGCGGGGCCAACGTCCTGACTTTC.

This clone came up a few times. The chain links TRBV7-9 to TRBJ2-5, with D perhaps matching TRBD2 (5 bases). V was cut by 1 base and J by 5 bases, with 11 bases left in between. This CDR3 spans 14 amino acids. Germline CDR1 SEHNR, CDR2 FQNEAQ (reference sequence). The CDR3 DNA follows: TGTGCCAGCAGCTTAGTCGGTCGCGGGGAGACCCAGTACTTC. This translates into CASSLVGRGETQYF.

The chain uses TRBV10-3 and TRBJ1-2; D unresolved. Germline CDR1 ENHRY, CDR2 SYGVKD. The CDR3 has 12 residues. V was pared by 10 bases and J by 4 bases, with 13 bases between. The CDR3 DNA is TGTGCCACGGCTAATAGGAGCTATGGCTACACCTTC. As protein: CATANRSYGYTF.

This clone has only a few counts. The chain links TRBV7-9 to TRBJ1-2; possible D gene TRBD1, 5 bases. V was trimmed by 1 base and J by 3 bases, leaving 12 bases between them. CDR3 length equals 15 residues. The V gene's germline CDR1 is SEHNR and CDR2 FQNEAQ (reference sequence). The DNA for the CDR3 is TGTGCCAGCAGCTTAGGTAGGGGTCGGGACTATGGCTACACCTTC. Translation gives CASSLGRGRDYGYTF.

This chain uses TRBV28 with TRBJ2-7; 9 bases are a match to TRBD1. The CDR3 has 15 amino acids. Germline lookup yields CDR1 MDHEN and CDR2 SYDVKM. Trimming removed 2 bases from V and 5 bases from J; junction bases left unmatched: 7. Here the CDR3 DNA reads TGTGCCAGCAGTTTACCCGGGACAGGGTTAGACGAGCAGTACTTC. As protein: CASSLPGTGLDEQYF.

The DNA of the CDR3 is TGTGCCAGCTCCAGGGCGGGGGGCCTTAACACTGAAGCTTTCTTT. The encoded protein is CASSRAGGLNTEAFF. The chain couples TRBV28 to TRBJ1-1; tentatively, D is TRBD1 (6 bases). Germline V gives CDR1 MDHEN, CDR2 SYDVKM. The CDR3 spans 15 residues. Between the trimmed V and J ends, which lost 8 bases and 2 bases, there was a span of 18 bases. The full variable domain, in which reference TRBV28 and TRBJ1-1 provide the parts outside the CDR3, is DVKVTQSSRYLVKRTGEKVFLECVQDMDHENMFWYRQDPGLGLRLIYFSYDVKMKEKGDIPEGYSVSREKKERFSLILESASTNQTSMYLCASSRAGGLNTEAFFGQGTRLTVV.

DNA of the CDR3: TGTGCCAGCAGCGTAGCGTCAGATTCCTACAATGAGCAGTTCTTC. Protein: CASSVASDSYNEQFF. The rearrangement links TRBV9 to TRBJ2-1; unclear D gene. Per the germline V gene, CDR1 is SGDLS and CDR2 is YYNGEE. The CDR3 loop spans 15 amino acids. V was cut by 0 bases and J by 1 base, with 8 bases left in between.

Only a few counts were recorded for this clone. V is TRBV15 and J is TRBJ2-7; tentatively, D is TRBD2 (5 bases). V dropped 0 bases and J dropped 2 bases, with 14 bases sitting between them. This CDR3 is 16 amino acids long. Germline V lookup: CDR1 LNHNV, CDR2 YYDKDF (reference sequence). Here the CDR3 reads CATSRDLRASTYEQYF. Here the CDR3 DNA reads TGTGCCACCAGCAGAGATCTGAGGGCCTCAACCTACGAGCAGTACTTC.

There are a few counts of this clone. The chain couples TRBV6-1 to TRBJ1-5, with 8 bases that match TRBD1. Germline-derived CDR1 and CDR2 are MNHNS and SASEGT. With 2 bases clipped from V and 5 bases from J, the junction kept 8 bases outside the gene matches. The length of the CDR3 is 16 residues. The CDR3 bases are TGTGCCAGCAGTGAAAGAGGCAGGGGGCGCGATCAGCCCCAGCATTTT. Its protein product is CASSERGRGRDQPQHF.

The rearrangement links TRBV10-3 to TRBJ1-1; a possible D gene is TRBD1 (6 bases). Germline V gives CDR1 ENHRY, CDR2 SYGVKD. The CDR3 spans 13 residues. V gave up 10 bases and J gave up 5 bases, with 17 bases separating them. The chain's CDR3 is CATSGVGNTEAFF. The CDR3, as DNA: TGTGCCACGTCAGGGGTTGGCAATACTGAAGCTTTCTTT.

The chain couples TRBV5-1 to TRBJ2-1, with 12 bases fitting TRBD2. V lost 5 bases and J lost 3; bases outside the gene matches: 3. Germline values: CDR1 SGHRS, CDR2 YFSETQ. This CDR3 spans 15 amino acids. DNA of the CDR3: TGCGCCAGCAGAGGACTAGCGGGGAGCTACAATGAGCAGTTCTTC. It encodes CASRGLAGSYNEQFF.

As regards this clone: At the DNA level, this CDR3 is encoded by other sequences in the same sample as well. V and J are TRBV28 and TRBJ1-2; no reliable D call. Trimming removed 8 bases at V and 2 bases at J, with 6 bases between. Germline V gene data show CDR1 as MDHEN and CDR2 as SYDVKM. This CDR3 region has 11 residues. In DNA form, the CDR3 reads TGTGCCAGCTCATTGAACTATGGCTACACCTTC. Protein sequence: CASSLNYGYTF.

The rearrangement uses TRBV5-1 and TRBJ2-7; 8 bases line up with TRBD1. CDR3 size: 17 residues. The germline CDR1 and CDR2 sequences are SGHRS and YFSETQ. Unmatched junction bases numbered 13, after V lost 0 bases and J lost 5 bases. The CDR3 sequence is CASSLAGIGQGLNEQYF. Written as DNA, the CDR3 is TGCGCCAGCAGCTTGGCCGGGATCGGACAGGGTCTCAACGAGCAGTACTTC. The whole variable domain, remainder taken from reference TRBV5-1 and TRBJ2-7, is KAGVTQTPRYLIKTRGQQVTLSCSPISGHRSVSWYQQTPGQGLQFLFEYFSETQRNKGNFPGRFSGRQFSNSRSEMNVSTLELGDSALYLCASSLAGIGQGLNEQYFGPGTRLTVT.

The sample holds one count of this clone. This rearrangement joins TRBV7-3 to TRBJ1-1; 11 bases fit TRBD1. The CDR3 runs to 15 residues. Trimming cost V 2 bases and J 5 bases; bases outside gene matches: 4. In germline, CDR1 is SGHTA, CDR2 FQGTGA. CDR3 DNA: TGTGCCAGCAGCTTACGGGACAGGGGGGGGACTGAAGCTTTCTTT. Translating gives CASSLRDRGGTEAFF.

This clone was picked up a small number of times. The V gene is TRBV28, the J gene TRBJ1-2; 10 bases are a match to TRBD1. The V segment lost 4 bases and the J segment 8 bases; nucleotides outside the gene matches: 10. The CDR3 extends over 15 amino acids. CDR1 is MDHEN and CDR2 is SYDVKM in the germline V gene. CDR3 amino acids: CASSSSRDRGRGYTF. CDR3 bases: TGTGCCAGCAGTTCATCCCGGGACAGGGGTCGAGGCTACACCTTC.

This clone was seen more than once but under ten times. The V call is TRBV6-4, the J call TRBJ2-3; 10 bases match TRBD1. Germline assignment: CDR1 MRHNA and CDR2 SNTAGT. There are 15 residues in the CDR3. The V segment lost 5 bases and the J segment 3 bases; nucleotides outside the gene matches: 5. The CDR3 DNA is TGTGCCAGCAGTCGGACAGGGGGTTGGACAGATACGCAGTATTTT. Translation: CASSRTGGWTDTQYF.

The gene calls are TRBV5-4 and TRBJ2-4; a possible D gene is TRBD1 (7 bases). V lost 1 base to trimming and J lost 8 bases, with 10 bases between them. Germline V gene data show CDR1 as SGHNT and CDR2 as YYREEE (reference sequence). The CDR3 consists of 13 residues. The CDR3: CASSLQGGDIQYF. The DNA of the CDR3 is TGTGCCAGCAGCTTGCAGGGGGGAGACATTCAGTACTTC. Full variable domain (rest looked up from reference TRBV5-4 and TRBJ2-4): ETGVTQSPTHLIKTRGQQVTLRCSSQSGHNTVSWYQQALGQGPQFIFQYYREEENGRGNFPPRFSGLQFPNYSSELNVNALELDDSALYLCASSLQGGDIQYFGAGTRLSVL.

The rearrangement uses TRBV10-3 and TRBJ2-1; 8 bases are shared with TRBD2. Germline V gives CDR1 ENHRY, CDR2 SYGVKD. V was clipped by 9 bases and J by 6 bases; unmatched bases: 7. The CDR3 is 13 amino acids. The CDR3 region is CAIWTSKGNEQFF. The CDR3 DNA reads TGTGCCATTTGGACTAGCAAGGGCAATGAGCAGTTCTTC.

This sequence joins TRBV27 and TRBJ1-5; 8 bases align to TRBD1. Per germline, CDR1 MNHEY and CDR2 SMNVEV (reference sequence). V shed 4 bases and J 3 bases; nucleotides not matched to a gene: 8. The CDR3 runs 16 residues. The CDR3: CASSSRGQVFNQPQHF. In DNA form, the CDR3 reads TGTGCCAGCAGTTCCCGGGGACAGGTATTCAATCAGCCCCAGCATTTT.

This chain connects TRBV7-9 to TRBJ1-5; D call uncertain. Germline values: CDR1 SEHNR, CDR2 FQNEAQ (reference sequence). Deletions cut 6 bases from V and 1 base from J, with 10 bases between. This CDR3 comprises 14 residues. DNA of the CDR3: TGTGCCAGCAGTAGAGCGGGAAGCAATCAGCCCCAGCATTTT. Its translation is CASSRAGSNQPQHF.

The V call is TRBV5-1, the J call TRBJ2-1; 13 bases fit TRBD2. The ends lost 4 bases at V and 3 bases at J; junction bases unmatched: 4. Germline V lookup: CDR1 SGHRS, CDR2 YFSETQ. This CDR3 has 16 residues. The CDR3 is CASSRTSGGNYNEQFF. CDR3 nucleotides: TGCGCCAGCAGCCGGACTAGCGGGGGTAACTACAATGAGCAGTTCTTC. Full variable domain (remainder filled in from reference TRBV5-1 and TRBJ2-1): KAGVTQTPRYLIKTRGQQVTLSCSPISGHRSVSWYQQTPGQGLQFLFEYFSETQRNKGNFPGRFSGRQFSNSRSEMNVSTLELGDSALYLCASSRTSGGNYNEQFFGPGTRLTVL.

As DNA, the CDR3 is TGTGCCAGCAGCCCCGGCGGATACACTGAAGCTTTCTTT. Translated: CASSPGGYTEAFF. The genes are TRBV11-2 and TRBJ1-1; D remains unclear. CDR3 length: 13 residues. The V end was cut by 5 bases, the J end by 3 bases, with 10 bases between. Germline V gene sequence: CDR1 SGHAT, CDR2 FQNNGV.

This sequence joins TRBV7-2 and TRBJ1-2, with a weak D call TRBD1 (6 bases). The CDR3 length is 16 residues. Germline CDR1 and CDR2: SGHTA and FQGNSA. Trimming removed 5 bases at V and 8 bases at J, with 24 bases between. CDR3 loop: CASSPGHVYGGQGYTF. The DNA for the CDR3 is TGTGCCAGCAGCCCGGGACACGTCTATGGGGGTCAGGGCTACACCTTC.

This clone was picked up a small number of times. This sequence joins TRBV5-4 and TRBJ1-1; no reliable D call. The CDR3 runs to 16 residues. Germline V gene sequence: CDR1 SGHNT, CDR2 YYREEE (reference sequence). The germline V and J ends were trimmed by 5 bases and 1 base, with 18 bases remaining between them. CDR3 in DNA: TGTGCCAGCAGAACCCCTCAAGGAGAAGGGAACACTGAAGCTTTCTTT. This sequence encodes CASRTPQGEGNTEAFF.

The V gene is TRBV29-1, the J gene TRBJ2-1; no reliable D call. V dropped 5 bases and J dropped 10 bases, with 12 bases sitting between them. In germline, CDR1 is SQVTM, CDR2 ANQGSEA. The CDR3 is made up of 11 amino acids. This CDR3 reads CSVISRLEQFF. The CDR3 DNA follows: TGCAGCGTTATTTCCAGGTTAGAGCAGTTCTTC.

The genes are TRBV5-1 and TRBJ2-7; 8 positions match TRBD1. V lost 4 bases, J lost 2 bases, and 5 bases stayed unmatched. From germline, CDR1 is SGHRS and CDR2 YFSETQ. The CDR3 contains 14 residues. The CDR3 loop reads CASSQGQAAYEQYF. In DNA, the CDR3 is TGCGCCAGCAGCCAGGGACAGGCAGCCTACGAGCAGTACTTC.

The chain uses TRBV28 and TRBJ2-1, with a possible D match to TRBD1 (5 bases). Germline CDR1 is MDHEN and CDR2 is SYDVKM. CDR3 length: 15 residues. V lost 3 bases to trimming and J lost 2 bases, with 11 bases between them. CDR3 sequence reads: CASSFLDTTYNEQFF. The CDR3 DNA reads TGTGCCAGCAGTTTCTTGGACACAACCTACAATGAGCAGTTCTTC.

The chain has TRBV29-1 and TRBJ1-2; 8 bases are shared with TRBD1. The length of the CDR3 is 15 residues. Trimming removed 5 bases from V and 3 bases from J; junction bases left unmatched: 11. CDR1 SQVTM and CDR2 ANQGSEA come from the germline V gene. The CDR3 bases are TGCAGCGTTCAGGGGGCGAAAACGTTGGACTATGGCTACACCTTC. This sequence encodes CSVQGAKTLDYGYTF.